The clone carrying this TCR beta chain has only one observation. Its antigen is not known. V shed 3 bases and J shed 3 bases, with 11 bases lying between them. This CDR3 has 14 amino acids. Germline assignment: CDR1 MDHEN and CDR2 SYDVKM. The data originate from a study of T cells and Merkel cell carcinoma outcomes. General study points: Repertoire plus T-cell density reportedly predicted Merkel cell carcinoma outcomes.

Some clones are missing from TCRdb's copy, which holds only in-frame ones; the method was immunoSEQ multiplex PCR. The repertoire holds about 14,000 clones, with roughly 92% as singletons. The sample was tumor tissue from Merkel cell carcinoma. The sequence was collected from a human donor with Merkel cell carcinoma. This chain joins TRBV28 and TRBJ1-1; tentative D call: TRBD1 (5 bases). CDR3 loop: CASSFLGRDTEAFF. CDR3 coding DNA: TGTGCCAGCAGTTTCTTGGGGCGGGACACTGAAGCTTTCTTT.